The next 8 T cell receptor beta chains were all read from a single sample in a study of OX40 agonist ivuxolimab in advanced cancers. Here immunoSEQ multiplex PCR was the method, and the copy in TCRdb shows in-frame clones only, minus some. The table records fewer than 40,000 clones, roughly 90% of them present only once. Source: CD4+ or CD8+ T cells sorted from blood, taken in a trial of the OX40 agonist ivuxolimab. The receptors were sampled from an adult with an advanced solid tumor such as melanoma, head and neck, liver or kidney cancer.

The chain is built from TRBV28 and TRBJ2-1; D uncertain. V lost 3 bases and J lost 8, with 14 bases in between. CDR1 is MDHEN, CDR2 SYDVKM, per germline. The CDR3 is 14 residues long. The CDR3 nucleotides are TGTGCCAGCAGTTTCGGGCCCCAAGGCGATGAGCAGTTCTTC. Its protein is CASSFGPQGDEQFF.

V is TRBV15 and J is TRBJ2-2, with 12 bases that match TRBD2. J was trimmed by 5 bases and V by 1 base; bases with no gene match: 2. The CDR3 runs 16 residues. CDR1 is LNHNV and CDR2 is YYDKDF in the germline V gene (reference sequence). The chain's CDR3 is CATSRASGRVTGELFF. Here the CDR3 DNA reads TGTGCCACCAGCAGAGCTAGCGGGAGGGTTACCGGGGAGCTGTTTTTT.

This clone was found once. The J gene is TRBJ2-7, the V gene TRBV19; TRBD1 or TRBD2 may be the D gene (6 bases each). CDR1 and CDR2 (germline): LNHDA, SQIVND (reference sequence). V was clipped by 8 bases and J by 5 bases, with 19 bases between them. The CDR3 length is 14 residues. CDR3 nucleotide sequence: TGTGCCAGTCAAAAGTACGGGGGCGAGGACGAGCAGTACTTC. As protein: CASQKYGGEDEQYF. The full variable domain, completed using reference TRBV19 and TRBJ2-7, is DGGITQSPKYLFRKEGQNVTLSCEQNLNHDAMYWYRQDPGQGLRLIYYSQIVNDFQKGDIAEGYSVSREKKESFPLTVTSAQKNPTAFYLCASQKYGGEDEQYFGPGTRLTVT.

CDR3: CASSFVSSGGTDTQYF. CDR3 nucleotide sequence: TGTGCCAGCAGCTTTGTATCGAGCGGGGGCACAGATACGCAGTATTTT. The chain carries TRBV7-8 and TRBJ2-3; 7 positions agree with TRBD2. The CDR3 runs 16 residues. The germline V gene encodes CDR1 SGHVS and CDR2 FQNEAQ. J lost 1 base, V lost 3 bases, and 7 bases had no gene match. Full variable domain (missing parts from reference TRBV7-8 and TRBJ2-3): GAGVSQSPRYKVAKRGQDVALRCDPISGHVSLFWYQQALGQGPEFLTYFQNEAQLDKSGLPSDRFFAERPEGSVSTLKIQRTQQEDSAVYLCASSFVSSGGTDTQYFGPGTRLTVL.

The V and J genes are TRBV27 and TRBJ2-3, with 11 bases fitting TRBD2. CDR3 length: 14 amino acids. Germline V gene lookup returns CDR1 MNHEY and CDR2 SMNVEV (reference sequence). The junction had 5 bases not matched to a gene; V was cut back by 8 bases and J by 4 bases. The CDR3 loop reads CASGILAGADTQYF. As DNA, the CDR3 is TGTGCCAGCGGGATACTAGCGGGAGCAGATACGCAGTATTTT.

The CDR3 loop is CASSPTGGSSGNTIYF. CDR3 bases: TGTGCCAGCAGTCCGACAGGGGGGAGCTCTGGAAACACCATATATTTT. The gene calls are TRBV27 and TRBJ1-3; 9 bases are a match to TRBD1. The CDR3 extends over 16 amino acids. After removal of 5 bases from V and 0 bases from J, the junction contained 5 bases not matched to a gene. Germline CDR1 MNHEY, CDR2 SMNVEV (reference sequence).

This chain joins TRBV9 and TRBJ2-5, with 14 nucleotides matching TRBD2. The germline V gene has CDR1 SGDLS and CDR2 YYNGEE. After removal of 0 bases from V and 4 bases from J, the junction contained 8 bases not matched to a gene. This CDR3 contains 18 residues. CDR3 DNA: TGTGCCAGCAGCGTAGTGATGAGTGGACTAGCGGGAGGAGAGACCCAGTACTTC. Protein: CASSVVMSGLAGGETQYF.

V gene TRBV4-2 combines with J gene TRBJ2-7; D is unresolved. V lost 0 bases, J lost 9 bases, and 12 bases lay in between. The CDR3 runs 13 residues. Germline CDR1 is LGHNA and CDR2 is YNFKEQ. DNA for the CDR3: TGTGCCAGCAGCCAAGATTCCGCGTCGGCGCAGTACTTC. This gives the protein CASSQDSASAQYF.